Each of the 13 T cell receptor beta chains below was sequenced from the same sample in a study of cytomegalovirus exposure and HLA in healthy donors. Primers included in the PCR were 60 Vbeta and 13 Jbeta primers. Profiled with immunoSEQ multiplex PCR; TCRdb holds only in-frame clones, not every one. The table shows some 200,000 clones, with over 70% occurring only once. The sequenced sample consisted of PBMCs. The receptor source for this set is a man between 45 and 60 years old in good health and CMV-seronegative.

The genes are TRBV6-1 and TRBJ1-5; 9 positions match TRBD1. V trimming: 5 bases; J trimming: 7 bases; junction bases outside the gene matches: 3. CDR1 is MNHNS, CDR2 SASEGT, per germline. This CDR3 has 13 amino acids. This CDR3 is CASSWDREQPQHF. The CDR3 coding sequence is TGTGCCAGCAGTTGGGACAGGGAACAGCCCCAGCATTTT.

CDR3 amino acids: CASSSSGGVPLHF. The CDR3 coding sequence is TGTGCCAGTAGTTCGTCAGGGGGCGTACCCCTCCACTTT. V is TRBV19 and J is TRBJ1-6; 8 bases are a match to TRBD1. The germline CDR1 and CDR2 sequences are LNHDA and SQIVND (reference sequence). This CDR3 region has 13 residues. V lost 5 bases, J lost 12 bases, and 6 bases stayed unmatched.

This chain uses TRBV6-5 with TRBJ1-4; D is uncertain. The CDR3 covers 15 residues. The V gene lost 5 bases and the J gene lost 4 bases, with 14 bases spanning the gap. The germline gives CDR1 MNHEY, CDR2 SVGAGI. The CDR3 bases are TGTGCCAGCAGTCCAACTGCCTCTAGTAATGAAAAACTGTTTTTT. Protein: CASSPTASSNEKLFF.

This chain links TRBV7-2 with TRBJ2-3, with D tentatively TRBD1 (5 bases). Trimming stripped 4 bases from V and 4 bases from J, with 12 bases between. The CDR3 sequence is 14 residues long. CDR1 and CDR2 from the germline V gene are SGHTA and FQGNSA. The CDR3 nucleotides are TGTGCCAGCAGCTGGTCAGGGCCGGCAGATACGCAGTATTTT. Translating gives CASSWSGPADTQYF.

The chain employs TRBV25-1 and TRBJ1-6; D gene uncertain. Trimming removed 4 bases from V and 7 bases from J, with 14 bases in between. CDR3 length: 15 residues. The germline CDR1 and CDR2 sequences are MGHDK and SYGVNS. The CDR3 DNA reads TGTGCCAGCAGTGGGTTGAAAGGGAGCAATTCACCCCTCCACTTT. As protein: CASSGLKGSNSPLHF.

The chain is built from TRBV2 and TRBJ2-3; 9 positions match TRBD2. Per germline, CDR1 SNHLY and CDR2 FYNNEI. The CDR3 is made up of 15 amino acids. The ends lost 5 bases at V and 3 bases at J; junction bases unmatched: 6. The CDR3 spells CASSLRGGYTDTQYF. CDR3 bases: TGTGCCAGCAGTTTGCGGGGGGGCTATACAGATACGCAGTATTTT.

This sequence joins TRBV6-5 and TRBJ1-3; D not certain. This CDR3 has 15 amino acids. Germline-derived CDR1 and CDR2 are MNHEY and SVGAGI. Trimming removed 4 bases from V and 4 bases from J, with 14 bases in between. The CDR3 nucleotides read TGTGCCAGCAGTTCCCCCGACACGCCGGGAAACACCATATATTTT. Amino acid sequence: CASSSPDTPGNTIYF.

This clone was detected once. The gene calls are TRBV2 and TRBJ1-2; 11 positions match TRBD1. The CDR3 is 13 amino acids. Trimming cost V 5 bases and J 6 bases; bases outside gene matches: 2. Germline V gene sequence: CDR1 SNHLY, CDR2 FYNNEI. CDR3 coding DNA: TGTGCCAGCAGTTTGGACAGGGGGCATGGCTACACCTTC. Translating it yields CASSLDRGHGYTF.

The V gene is TRBV6-6, the J gene TRBJ1-3; 7 nucleotides align to TRBD1. V shed 0 bases and J 5 bases; nucleotides not matched to a gene: 1. Per germline, CDR1 MNHNY and CDR2 SVGAGI (reference sequence). The CDR3 runs to 14 residues. The CDR3 spells CASSYSTGRNTIYF. The CDR3 DNA reads TGTGCCAGCAGTTACTCGACAGGGAGAAACACCATATATTTT.

The gene calls are TRBV29-1 and TRBJ2-3; weak D call: TRBD2 (5 bases). Germline V lookup: CDR1 SQVTM, CDR2 ANQGSEA. The CDR3 totals 11 residues. Deletions cut 4 bases from V and 9 bases from J, with 11 bases between. The CDR3 bases are TGCAGCGTTGTTCAAGGACTCACGCAGTATTTT. This encodes CSVVQGLTQYF.

The rearrangement links TRBV4-3 to TRBJ2-3; TRBD2 agrees at 11 bases. The CDR3 consists of 18 residues. The V gene end was trimmed by 3 bases and the J gene end by 1 base; junction bases not matched to a gene: 9. The germline CDR1 and CDR2 sequences are LGHNA and YSLEER. CDR3 coding DNA: TGCGCCAGCAGCCAGAACCCAGGGACTAGCGGACGCACAGATACGCAGTATTTT. Translation gives CASSQNPGTSGRTDTQYF.

This CDR3 reads CASSLASGGPQETQYF. DNA for the CDR3: TGTGCCAGCAGCTTAGCGTCGGGGGGTCCCCAAGAGACCCAGTACTTC. This chain joins TRBV11-2 and TRBJ2-5; 7 nucleotides match TRBD2. This CDR3 comprises 16 residues. Germline V gene lookup returns CDR1 SGHAT and CDR2 FQNNGV. The V and J ends lost 1 base and 1 base, in that order; junction bases with no gene match: 6. Supplemented by reference TRBV11-2 and TRBJ2-5, the full variable domain reads EAGVAQSPRYKIIEKRQSVAFWCNPISGHATLYWYQQILGQGPKLLIQFQNNGVVDDSQLPKDRFSAERLKGVDSTLKIQPAKLEDSAVYLCASSLASGGPQETQYFGPGTRLLVL.

The chain combines TRBV7-7 with TRBJ2-1; 8 nucleotides match TRBD2. J was trimmed by 8 bases and V by 0 bases; bases with no gene match: 6. The CDR3 runs to 15 residues. Per germline, CDR1 SSHAT and CDR2 FNYEAQ (reference sequence). The CDR3: CASSLAQTGGHEQFF. The CDR3 DNA reads as TGTGCCAGCAGCTTAGCGCAGACGGGAGGGCATGAGCAGTTCTTC.